This TCR beta chain was obtained from a study of blood T cell repertoires in COVID-19. Study at large: The analysed material was cDNA or gDNA that came from T cells, B-cell-depleted T cells, or PBMCs.

Between the trimmed V and J ends, which lost 8 bases and 6 bases, there was a span of 11 bases. The CDR3 totals 12 residues. CDR1 is LNHDA and CDR2 is SQIVND in the germline V gene (reference sequence). The method was immunoSEQ multiplex PCR; TCRdb's version includes in-frame clones alone and lacks a portion of them. The table shows about 190,000 clones, with 84% occurring only once. This clone appeared once. The sequence derives from a woman between 70 and 85 years old with active or convalescent COVID-19. J is TRBJ1-5 and V is TRBV19; no definite D call. Sample: peripheral blood. The CDR3 protein is CASSGFSQPQHF. CDR3 bases: TGTGCCAGTTCGGGTTTTAGTCAGCCCCAGCATTTT.